This T cell receptor beta chain originates from a study of sequential checkpoint blockade in melanoma. Overall study findings and caveats: Tumor T-cell fraction and clonality correlated with PD-L1 and CD8+ counts.

This clone appeared a few times. Antigen unknown. Treatment reported: randomized to nivolumab then ipilimumab (arm A) or the reverse (arm B). The CDR3 consists of 17 residues. With 7 bases removed from V and 2 bases from J, the gap between germline ends came to 23 bases. Germline loops: CDR1 SGHNT, CDR2 YENEEA. The assay was immunoSEQ multiplex PCR, and TCRdb's table has in-frame clones only and misses some. Among some 40,000 clones listed, 32% were seen once. This material consisted of tumor tissue (inferred from file names), taken from a patient given nivolumab and ipilimumab in sequence. This receptor was taken from a human donor with melanoma. V and J are TRBV11-3 and TRBJ1-1, with D hard to call. DNA of the CDR3: TGTGCCAGCAAGCAGAGATCGGTATCTTCGAGAAACACTGAAGCTTTCTTT. It codes for CASKQRSVSSRNTEAFF.